This T cell receptor (beta chain) was identified during a study of cytomegalovirus exposure and HLA in healthy donors. Findings of the study overall: Sequencing likely produced, as an artifact, a cluster of highly shared sequence variants. An Asian-associated ancestry cluster reportedly showed fewer N-insertions than the approximately 670-donor mean in a later analysis.

This clone came up once. Antigen: not known. The PCR had 60 Vbeta and 13 Jbeta primers. In the study's own analysis: Later analysis identified 80 million to 85 million unique TCR beta chains, about 10 million shared. The data were produced by immunoSEQ multiplex PCR, yet TCRdb's version contains in-frame clones alone and is incomplete. Clonal size and the V and J genes are those of that table, whereas D and trimming came from the DNA. The sample lists under 200,000 clones; 80% to 90% were seen once. The V and J ends lost 3 bases and 4 bases respectively, with 10 bases between them. There are 14 residues in the CDR3. CDR1 is LNHDA and CDR2 is SQIVND in the germline V gene (reference sequence).

This sequence originates from a man younger than 35 in good health and CMV-seropositive. The chain has TRBV19 and TRBJ1-3; D is unresolved. The sample comprised PBMCs. The CDR3 DNA is TGTGCCAGTAGTATGAGTCGCCTCGGAAACACCATATATTTT. It codes for CASSMSRLGNTIYF.